What follows describes a single T cell receptor (beta chain). TCRdb reprocessed the 5' RACE reads and stores each CDR3 protein as one record, lacking DNA. Its table records some 110,000 distinct CDR3 sequences. This sample is drawn from a study of T cells expressing NK-cell markers. Per the germline V gene, CDR1 is LNHNV and CDR2 is YYDKDF (reference sequence). The length of the CDR3 is 17 residues. The J gene is TRBJ2-1, the V gene TRBV15; TCRdb returns TRBD2, unconfirmable since there is no DNA. Specimen: blood T cells: a sorted CD56 or NKG2C T cell subset, CD4+ or CD8+ T cells, or bulk PBMC T cells (not recorded which). The sequence was collected from a woman between 18 and 70 years old in good health. CDR3 in amino acids: CATSRDISGAPHNEQFF.